This T cell receptor beta chain was captured in a study of shared clonotypes between healthy human individuals. Positive CCR7 selection of CD45RO-negative cells yielded the naive CD8 cells, and terminally differentiated effector memory CD45RA+ cells were excluded. Only in-frame clones appear in the TCRdb table, and some are missing; sequencing was by immunoSEQ multiplex PCR. The sample holds about 550,000 clones, 95% seen once. Trimming pared 4 bases from V and 2 bases from J, leaving 15 bases between. Germline CDR1 reads SQVTM; CDR2 reads ANQGSEA. This CDR3 region has 14 residues. This receptor was identified in a woman aged 30 to 39 in good health. This chain joins TRBV29-1 and TRBJ2-7; D is ambiguous. The sample taken for sequencing was naive CD8+ T cells sorted from blood. CDR3 in DNA: TGCAGCGTTGTAGACGTTGGCCCCACCTACGAGCAGTACTTC. It specifies CSVVDVGPTYEQYF.